This T cell receptor (beta chain) derives from a study of T cells in narcolepsy. Whole-study findings and limits: Same-patient CSF and blood CD4+ T cell clonotypes included HCRT-specific and TRIB2-specific autoreactive ones. No autoreactive T cell clone sequences appeared in some memory CD4+ repertoires. Healthy controls reportedly lacked the autoreactive clonotypes serially found in patients' blood.

Of note for this clone: No antigen is known for it.

This CDR3 spans 15 amino acids. J gave up 5 bases and V 3 bases, and 5 bases lay outside the gene matches. Germline lookup yields CDR1 SGHVS and CDR2 FQNEAQ. Generated by immunoSEQ multiplex PCR, the TCRdb table keeps only in-frame clones and is missing some. The sample has approximately 32,000 clones, around 90% seen once. The J gene is TRBJ2-5, the V gene TRBV7-8, with TRBD1 matching over 11 bases. Source material: CD45RA- memory CD4+ T cells from PBMCs. This TCR came from a human donor with narcolepsy. In nucleotides, the CDR3 is TGTGCCAGCAGCTTGGACAGGGGGCGCATGGAGACCCAGTACTTC. Translated, it gives CASSLDRGRMETQYF.